This TCR beta chain was captured in a study of cytomegalovirus exposure and HLA in healthy donors. The study's findings and limits: Listed as cytomegalovirus-associated were around 160 TCR beta chains. High specificity and sensitivity for cytomegalovirus status were reported for the classifier. A few chains tied to CMV proved CMV antigen-specific in vitro.

Comment on this clone: Antigen unknown.

Repertoires were generated with immunoSEQ multiplex PCR, while TCRdb's copy carries only in-frame clones and drops some. The sample has roughly 330,000 clones, roughly 87% seen once; the top ten hold roughly 1.2%. The donors were part of the roughly 130-subject validation cohort, which stood apart from the roughly 700-subject first cohort. Sequenced sample: PBMCs. The sequence was obtained from a woman in her 30s in good health and CMV-seropositive.

The CDR3 nucleotides are TGTGCCAGTAAAGTGGGACAGGTCTCCTACGAGCAGTACTTC. Its protein is CASKVGQVSYEQYF. V gene TRBV6-6 combines with J gene TRBJ2-7; 8 positions match TRBD1. The trim removed 9 bases at V and 0 bases at J, leaving 7 bases unmatched. The CDR3 extends over 14 amino acids. Germline-derived CDR1 and CDR2 are MNHNY and SVGAGI (reference sequence).